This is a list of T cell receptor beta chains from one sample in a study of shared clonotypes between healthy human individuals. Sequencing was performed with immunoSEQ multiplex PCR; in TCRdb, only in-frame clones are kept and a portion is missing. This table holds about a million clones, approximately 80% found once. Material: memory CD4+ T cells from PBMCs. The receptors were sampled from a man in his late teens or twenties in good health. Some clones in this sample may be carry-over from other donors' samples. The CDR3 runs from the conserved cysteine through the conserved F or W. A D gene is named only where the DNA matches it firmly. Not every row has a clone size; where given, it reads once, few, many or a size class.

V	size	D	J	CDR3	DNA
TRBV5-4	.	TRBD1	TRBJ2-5	CASSQTGSETQYF	TGTGCCAGCAGCCAGACAGGGTCTGAGACCCAGTACTTC
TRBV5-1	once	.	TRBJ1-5	CASSFSGSQPQHF	TGCGCCAGCAGCTTCTCTGGGTCGCAGCCCCAGCATTTT
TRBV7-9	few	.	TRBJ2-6	CASSFPTSTNVLTF	TGTGCCAGCAGCTTCCCGACTAGTACCAACGTCCTGACTTTC
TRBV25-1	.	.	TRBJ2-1	CASSERRGSYNEQFF	TGTGCCAGCAGTGAACGGAGGGGCTCCTACAATGAGCAGTTCTTC
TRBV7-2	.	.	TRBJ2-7	CASSLRPGFDEQYF	TGTGCCAGCAGCTTAAGGCCCGGGTTTGACGAGCAGTACTTC
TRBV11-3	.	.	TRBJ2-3	CASSPRYGSTDTQYF	TGTGCCAGCAGCCCCAGGTACGGGAGCACAGATACGCAGTATTTT
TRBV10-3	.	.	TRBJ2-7	CATASSYEQYF	TGTGCCACCGCGAGCTCCTACGAGCAGTACTTC
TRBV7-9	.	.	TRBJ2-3	CASPPPRERDTQYF	TGTGCCAGCCCCCCGCCCCGGGAGCGGGATACGCAGTATTTT
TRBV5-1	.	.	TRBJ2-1	CASSLALSGLNEQFF	TGCGCCAGCAGCCTGGCCCTTAGCGGCCTCAATGAGCAGTTCTTC
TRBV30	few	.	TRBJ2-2	CAWSWPGQVSNTGELFF	TGTGCCTGGAGTTGGCCAGGGCAGGTATCGAACACCGGGGAGCTGTTTTTT